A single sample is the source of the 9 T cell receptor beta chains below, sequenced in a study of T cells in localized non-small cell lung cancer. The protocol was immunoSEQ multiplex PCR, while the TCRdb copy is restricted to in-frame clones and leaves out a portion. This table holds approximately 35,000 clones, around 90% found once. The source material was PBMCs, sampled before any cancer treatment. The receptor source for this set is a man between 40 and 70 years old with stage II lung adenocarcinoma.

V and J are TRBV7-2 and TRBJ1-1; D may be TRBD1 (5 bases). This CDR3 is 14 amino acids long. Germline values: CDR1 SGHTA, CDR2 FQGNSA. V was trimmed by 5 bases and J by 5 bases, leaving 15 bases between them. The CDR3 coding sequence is TGTGCCAGCAGCCATCGGGGGGGTTTTACTGAAGCTTTCTTT. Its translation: CASSHRGGFTEAFF.

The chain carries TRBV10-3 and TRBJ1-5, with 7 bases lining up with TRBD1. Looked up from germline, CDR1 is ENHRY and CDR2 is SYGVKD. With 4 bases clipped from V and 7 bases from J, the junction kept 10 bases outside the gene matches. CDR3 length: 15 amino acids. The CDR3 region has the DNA TGTGCCATCAGTGGGAACAGGGGACAAGGGCAGCCCCAGCATTTT. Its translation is CAISGNRGQGQPQHF.

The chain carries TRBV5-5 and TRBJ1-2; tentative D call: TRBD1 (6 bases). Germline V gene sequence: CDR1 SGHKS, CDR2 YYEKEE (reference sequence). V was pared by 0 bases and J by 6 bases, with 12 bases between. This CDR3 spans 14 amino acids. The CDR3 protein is CASSLVAGGNGYTF. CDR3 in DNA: TGTGCCAGCAGCTTGGTCGCCGGGGGCAATGGCTACACCTTC. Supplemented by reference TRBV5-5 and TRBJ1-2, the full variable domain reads DAGVTQSPTHLIKTRGQQVTLRCSPISGHKSVSWYQQVLGQGPQFIFQYYEKEERGRGNFPDRFSARQFPNYSSELNVNALLLGDSALYLCASSLVAGGNGYTFGSGTRLTVV.

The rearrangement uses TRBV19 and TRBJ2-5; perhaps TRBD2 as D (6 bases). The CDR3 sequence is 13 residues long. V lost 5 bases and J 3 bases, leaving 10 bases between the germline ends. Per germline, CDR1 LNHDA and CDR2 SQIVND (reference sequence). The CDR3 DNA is TGTGCCAGTAGTCCTAGGAGGGAAGAGACCCAGTACTTC. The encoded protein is CASSPRREETQYF.

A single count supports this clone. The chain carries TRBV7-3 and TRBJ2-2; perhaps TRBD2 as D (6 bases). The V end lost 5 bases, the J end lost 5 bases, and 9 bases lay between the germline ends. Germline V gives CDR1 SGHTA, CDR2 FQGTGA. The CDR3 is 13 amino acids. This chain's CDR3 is CASSLSGTGELFF. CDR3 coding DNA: TGTGCCAGCAGCCTTAGCGGAACCGGGGAGCTGTTTTTT.

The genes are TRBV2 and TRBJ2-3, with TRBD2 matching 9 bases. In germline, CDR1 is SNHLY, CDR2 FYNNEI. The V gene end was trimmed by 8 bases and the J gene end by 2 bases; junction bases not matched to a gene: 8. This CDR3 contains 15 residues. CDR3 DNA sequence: TGTGCCAGCGGGATAAGACTAGCGGACACAGATACGCAGTATTTT. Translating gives CASGIRLADTDTQYF.

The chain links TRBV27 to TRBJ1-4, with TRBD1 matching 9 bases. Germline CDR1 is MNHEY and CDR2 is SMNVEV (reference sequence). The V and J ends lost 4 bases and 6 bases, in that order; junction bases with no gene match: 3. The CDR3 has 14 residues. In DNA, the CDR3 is TGTGCCAGCAGTTCCGGGACAGGGTATGAAAAACTGTTTTTT. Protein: CASSSGTGYEKLFF. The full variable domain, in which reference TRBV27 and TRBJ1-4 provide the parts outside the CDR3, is EAQVTQNPRYLITVTGKKLTVTCSQNMNHEYMSWYRQDPGLGLRQIYYSMNVEVTDKGDVPEGYKVSRKEKRNFPLILESPSPNQTSLYFCASSSGTGYEKLFFGSGTQLSVL.

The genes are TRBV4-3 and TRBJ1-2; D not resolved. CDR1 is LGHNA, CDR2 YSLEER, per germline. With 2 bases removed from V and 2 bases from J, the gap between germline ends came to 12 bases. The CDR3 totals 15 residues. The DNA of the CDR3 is TGCGCCAGCAGCCAACGAGAGGGCTCCAACTATGGCTACACCTTC. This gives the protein CASSQREGSNYGYTF.

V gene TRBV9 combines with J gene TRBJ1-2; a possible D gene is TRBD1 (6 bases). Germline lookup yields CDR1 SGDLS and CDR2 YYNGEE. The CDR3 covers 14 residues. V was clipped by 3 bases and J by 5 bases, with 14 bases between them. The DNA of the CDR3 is TGTGCCAGCAGCGGGACGGGGGCTCCTTATGGCTACACCTTC. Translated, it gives CASSGTGAPYGYTF.